These 30 T cell receptor beta chains came from one sample sequenced in a study of cytomegalovirus exposure and HLA in healthy donors. The PCR used 60 Vbeta and 13 Jbeta primers. Only in-frame clones appear in the TCRdb table, and some are missing; sequencing was by immunoSEQ multiplex PCR. The sample consists of 200,000 to 250,000 clones, more than 60% of them appearing once. Sequenced: PBMCs. The receptors here all came from a woman in her twenties or thirties in good health and CMV-seronegative.

V usage is TRBV30 and J usage is TRBJ2-1; TRBD2 might be the D (7 bases). Germline CDR1 GTSNPN, CDR2 SVGIG (reference sequence). The CDR3 has 14 amino acids. Deletions cut 1 base from V and 7 bases from J, with 14 bases between. The chain's CDR3 is CAWSGGGGLNEQFF. CDR3 bases: TGTGCCTGGAGTGGTGGGGGGGGCTTAAATGAGCAGTTCTTC.

Comments on this clone: A read error may account for a junction end that differs from germline. V and J are TRBV4-1 and TRBJ2-1; 8 positions agree with TRBD1. Germline V CDR1 and CDR2: MGHRA, YSYEKL. The CDR3 has 16 residues. CDR3 in DNA: TGCGCCAGCAGCCAAGTGCCAGGGGGCCTATACAATGAACAGTTCTTC. This encodes CASSQVPGGLYNEQFF.

This sequence joins TRBV27 and TRBJ1-3, with D perhaps TRBD1 (6 bases). This CDR3 spans 12 amino acids. The V gene's germline CDR1 is MNHEY and CDR2 SMNVEV (reference sequence). Trimming shortened V by 8 bases and J by 9 bases, and 14 bases separated the two germline ends. The CDR3: CASGTPGGTIYF. For the CDR3, the DNA is TGTGCCAGCGGGACACCGGGAGGCACCATATATTTT.

This clone was seen a few times. V usage is TRBV2 and J usage is TRBJ1-4, with TRBD1 identical over 8 bases. The CDR3 covers 15 residues. Trimming at V came to 6 bases and at J to 5 bases, leaving 8 bases not matched to a gene. The germline gives CDR1 SNHLY, CDR2 FYNNEI. The CDR3 protein is CASRAGQGGNEKLFF. CDR3 bases: TGTGCCAGCAGGGCAGGACAGGGTGGGAATGAAAAACTGTTTTTT.

In DNA form, the CDR3 reads TGTGCCAGTAGCTGGGGGGAAACTAATGAAAAACTGTTTTTT. Translation gives CASSWGETNEKLFF. The chain employs TRBV19 and TRBJ1-4; D possibly corresponds to TRBD1 (5 bases). The CDR3 has 14 residues. Germline CDR1 is LNHDA and CDR2 is SQIVND (reference sequence). The V and J ends lost 6 bases and 1 base respectively, with 9 bases between them.

This clone was seen a handful of times. V usage is TRBV2 and J usage is TRBJ2-3; D might be TRBD1 (6 bases). V was pared by 6 bases and J by 0 bases, with 7 bases between. Germline values: CDR1 SNHLY, CDR2 FYNNEI. This CDR3 has 13 amino acids. Here the CDR3 reads CASRDRSTDTQYF. Here the CDR3 DNA reads TGTGCCAGCAGGGACAGAAGCACAGATACGCAGTATTTT.

The gene calls are TRBV11-3 and TRBJ2-5; D possibly corresponds to TRBD1 (6 bases). This CDR3 comprises 12 residues. The germline CDR1 and CDR2 sequences are SGHNT and YENEEA. Trimming removed 4 bases at V and 6 bases at J, with 9 bases between. CDR3 protein: CASSSGDQTQYF. CDR3 nucleotides: TGTGCCAGCAGCTCAGGGGACCAGACCCAGTACTTC.

The chain employs TRBV13 and TRBJ2-1; no reliable D call. CDR3 size: 12 residues. Germline values: CDR1 PRHDT, CDR2 FYEKMQ (reference sequence). V lost 0 bases and J 10 bases, leaving 7 bases between the germline ends. This chain's CDR3 is CASSLGQREQFF. The CDR3 nucleotides read TGTGCCAGCAGCTTAGGACAGAGAGAGCAGTTCTTC.

The chain has TRBV29-1 and TRBJ1-1, with D possibly being TRBD1 (6 bases). The V end lost 4 bases, the J end lost 6 bases, and 12 bases lay between the germline ends. Germline V lookup: CDR1 SQVTM, CDR2 ANQGSEA. The CDR3 loop spans 12 amino acids. The chain's CDR3 is CSVVRGLSEAFF. The CDR3 coding sequence is TGCAGCGTTGTGAGGGGGTTGTCTGAAGCTTTCTTT.

The chain combines TRBV18 with TRBJ2-3; D gene unclear. V was shortened by 4 bases and J by 3 bases, with 8 bases between the two germline ends. Germline V CDR1 and CDR2: KGHSH, LQKENI. The CDR3 consists of 13 residues. The CDR3 here is CASSRRFTDTQYF. As DNA, the CDR3 is TGTGCCAGCTCACGCAGGTTTACAGATACGCAGTATTTT.

The chain has TRBV19 and TRBJ1-6; tentatively, D is TRBD1 (6 bases). This CDR3 has 14 residues. The germline V gene has CDR1 LNHDA and CDR2 SQIVND (reference sequence). Trimming removed 9 bases from V and 7 bases from J, with 16 bases in between. The DNA of the CDR3 is TGTGCCAGCGCCCTCGGGAGGGGGAATTCACCCCTCCACTTT. This translates into CASALGRGNSPLHF.

This rearrangement joins TRBV14 to TRBJ1-3, with D possibly being TRBD1 (6 bases). This CDR3 is built from 16 residues. The germline CDR1 and CDR2 sequences are SGHDN and FVKESK. V was pared by 4 bases and J by 0 bases, with 13 bases between. CDR3 in DNA: TGTGCCAGCAGCCTCCCAGGGGCCGGCTCTGGAAACACCATATATTTT. It is translated as CASSLPGAGSGNTIYF.

The chain recombines TRBV27 with TRBJ2-7; the match to TRBD1 covers 9 bases. Germline V CDR1 and CDR2: MNHEY, SMNVEV (reference sequence). V was pared by 0 bases and J by 1 base, with 7 bases of the junction left unmatched. The CDR3 has 17 residues. CDR3 bases: TGTGCCAGCAGTTTATCGATTCGGACAGGGGTATCCTACGAGCAGTACTTC. Its protein product is CASSLSIRTGVSYEQYF.

V gene TRBV6-5 combines with J gene TRBJ2-7, with D possibly TRBD2 on 6 matching bases. With 5 bases removed from V and 1 base from J, the gap between germline ends came to 9 bases. The CDR3 is 13 amino acids. CDR1 MNHEY and CDR2 SVGAGI come from the germline V gene. In DNA, the CDR3 is TGTGCCAGCAGTGTTGGGGGGTCCTACGAGCAGTACTTC. This gives the protein CASSVGGSYEQYF.

V and J are TRBV19 and TRBJ1-5, with TRBD1 matching over 12 bases. The V and J ends lost 6 bases and 2 bases, in that order; junction bases with no gene match: 2. The CDR3 has 15 residues. Germline lookup yields CDR1 LNHDA and CDR2 SQIVND (reference sequence). This CDR3 reads CASSRDRGRNQPQHF. The CDR3 DNA follows: TGTGCCAGTAGCCGGGACAGGGGGCGCAATCAGCCCCAGCATTTT.

The CDR3 sequence is CASSLRTGRNEQFF. The DNA of the CDR3 is TGTGCCAGCAGCCTCCGGACAGGGAGGAATGAGCAGTTCTTC. The rearrangement uses TRBV13 and TRBJ2-1; 8 bases fit TRBD1. This CDR3 spans 14 amino acids. Germline CDR1 PRHDT, CDR2 FYEKMQ (reference sequence). J lost 7 bases, V lost 5 bases, and 7 bases had no gene match.

J is TRBJ1-1 and V is TRBV29-1; 8 nucleotides line up with TRBD1. J was trimmed by 8 bases and V by 3 bases; bases with no gene match: 8. CDR1 is SQVTM and CDR2 is ANQGSEA in the germline V gene. The CDR3 sequence is 13 residues long. For the CDR3, the DNA is TGCAGCGTTGAGGACAGGGCCCCGGGGGAAGCTTTCTTT. The encoded protein is CSVEDRAPGEAFF.

With respect to this clone: One end of the junction fails to match germline, which may point to a read error. The sample has other DNA sequences that encode this CDR3 too. The chain is built from TRBV6-4 and TRBJ1-1; D uncertain. Looked up from germline, CDR1 is MRHNA and CDR2 is SNTAGT. CDR3 length: 15 residues. Here the CDR3 reads CASKPLAGLNTEAFF. DNA for the CDR3: TGCGCCAGCAAACCGCTGGCAGGTTTGAACACTGAAGCTTTCTTT.

V gene TRBV4-1 combines with J gene TRBJ1-1; D unresolved. The CDR3 is 15 residues long. CDR1 and CDR2 (germline): MGHRA, YSYEKL. Trimming pared 1 base from V and 4 bases from J, leaving 13 bases between. In DNA, the CDR3 is TGCGCCAGCAGCCAAGGCAGAGGGTCGATCACTGAAGCTTTCTTT. Translated, it gives CASSQGRGSITEAFF.

The chain employs TRBV6-1 and TRBJ1-2; D gene unclear. Looked up from germline, CDR1 is MNHNS and CDR2 is SASEGT. The CDR3 has 13 amino acids. Trimming stripped 6 bases from V and 0 bases from J, with 8 bases between. CDR3 in DNA: TGTGCCAGCAGGTATCAGGCTAACTATGGCTACACCTTC. It encodes CASRYQANYGYTF.

On this clone: Other DNA variants within this sample encode the same CDR3. V usage is TRBV11-2 and J usage is TRBJ1-1; the D gene is possibly TRBD1 (5 bases). The CDR3 has 14 amino acids. V shed 0 bases and J shed 0 bases, with 5 bases lying between them. In germline, CDR1 is SGHAT, CDR2 FQNNGV. This CDR3 reads CASSLDRVNTEAFF. The CDR3 nucleotides read TGTGCCAGCAGCTTAGACAGGGTGAACACTGAAGCTTTCTTT.

The V and J genes are TRBV19 and TRBJ2-2, with unresolved D. CDR1 is LNHDA and CDR2 is SQIVND in the germline V gene (reference sequence). The CDR3 covers 17 residues. Trimming stripped 0 bases from V and 3 bases from J, with 14 bases between. CDR3: CASSIEITGPYTGELFF. The CDR3 DNA reads as TGTGCCAGTAGTATAGAAATTACGGGTCCCTACACCGGGGAGCTGTTTTTT.

The genes are TRBV15 and TRBJ1-6; D might be TRBD1 (5 bases). Germline CDR1 LNHNV, CDR2 YYDKDF (reference sequence). V was cut by 3 bases and J by 9 bases, with 9 bases left in between. CDR3 length: 13 residues. The CDR3, as DNA: TGTGCCACCAGCAGGGTTCAGGGTTCACCCCTCCACTTT. It codes for CATSRVQGSPLHF.

The V and J genes are TRBV19 and TRBJ1-3; D is undetermined. Germline CDR1 reads LNHDA; CDR2 reads SQIVND (reference sequence). The V end was cut by 5 bases, the J end by 0 bases, with 11 bases between. There are 15 residues in the CDR3. CDR3 nucleotide sequence: TGTGCCAGTAGTCCAGAAACCTCCTCTGGAAACACCATATATTTT. Translation: CASSPETSSGNTIYF.

V usage is TRBV2 and J usage is TRBJ1-2; no firm D call. CDR3 length equals 12 residues. The V gene lost 2 bases and the J gene lost 7 bases, with 8 bases spanning the gap. CDR1 is SNHLY and CDR2 is FYNNEI in the germline V gene. The CDR3 spells CASSESGSGYTF. The CDR3 region has the DNA TGTGCCAGCAGTGAATCGGGGTCTGGCTACACCTTC.

The chain couples TRBV7-9 to TRBJ2-5, with D tentatively TRBD2 (6 bases). Germline CDR1 reads SEHNR; CDR2 reads FQNEAQ (reference sequence). The CDR3 runs 13 residues. V lost 2 bases and J lost 4, with 8 bases in between. The CDR3: CASSLNGRETQYF. CDR3 coding DNA: TGTGCCAGCAGCTTAAACGGGAGAGAGACCCAGTACTTC.

Worth noting for this clone: This same CDR3 is encoded by further DNA sequences in the sample. The chain links TRBV30 to TRBJ2-7, with D perhaps TRBD1 (6 bases). V was pared by 4 bases and J by 3 bases, with 19 bases between. The CDR3 runs to 15 residues. Per germline, CDR1 GTSNPN and CDR2 SVGIG (reference sequence). CDR3 DNA: TGTGCCTGGAAAGAGGACAGTACGGGCCACTACGAGCAGTACTTC. Translated, it gives CAWKEDSTGHYEQYF.

Details on this clone: An end of the junction differs from the germline gene, which may be a read error. The rearrangement uses TRBV15 and TRBJ1-3, with no clear D. This CDR3 spans 17 amino acids. Germline loops: CDR1 LNHNV, CDR2 YYDKDF (reference sequence). The CDR3 protein is CGTSPTYARGSGNTIYF. For the CDR3, the DNA is TGTGGCACCAGCCCGACGTACGCCCGGGGCTCTGGAAACACCATATATTTT.

The rearrangement uses TRBV21-1 and TRBJ2-5; TRBD2 was called by the table and not checked on the DNA. TRBV21-1 is noted as a pseudogene. This CDR3 is 16 amino acids long. CDR3: CASSKLRREAKETQYF. The CDR3 DNA follows: TGTGCCAGCAGCAAATTAAGGCGGGAGGCGAAAGAGACCCAGTACTTC.

The sample holds a few counts of this clone. The chain has TRBV27 and TRBJ1-1; D perhaps matches TRBD1 (5 bases). The CDR3 has 13 residues. Deletions cut 2 bases from V and 4 bases from J, with 8 bases between. Germline V CDR1 and CDR2: MNHEY, SMNVEV (reference sequence). The CDR3 sequence is CASSLGGSTEAFF. Here the CDR3 DNA reads TGTGCCAGCAGTTTAGGGGGGAGCACTGAAGCTTTCTTT.